The clone carrying this TCR beta chain was detected only a few times. Assay: immunoSEQ multiplex PCR; the TCRdb copy retains only in-frame clones and omits some. The data show about 230,000 clones, 70% to 90% seen once. Trimming removed 1 base from V and 5 bases from J; junction bases left unmatched: 7. Germline V gene lookup returns CDR1 MNHNS and CDR2 SASEGT. This CDR3 is built from 16 residues. These data originate in a study of blood T cell repertoires in COVID-19. About the study: The study drew acute and convalescent COVID-19 samples from the United States, Italy and Spain.

This rearrangement joins TRBV6-1 to TRBJ2-7; 11 positions match TRBD2. The TCR was taken from a woman in her seventies with active or convalescent COVID-19. Sequenced: peripheral blood. The CDR3 loop reads CASSEVRLAGKNEQYF. The CDR3 DNA is TGTGCCAGCAGTGAAGTTAGACTAGCGGGGAAGAACGAGCAGTACTTC.